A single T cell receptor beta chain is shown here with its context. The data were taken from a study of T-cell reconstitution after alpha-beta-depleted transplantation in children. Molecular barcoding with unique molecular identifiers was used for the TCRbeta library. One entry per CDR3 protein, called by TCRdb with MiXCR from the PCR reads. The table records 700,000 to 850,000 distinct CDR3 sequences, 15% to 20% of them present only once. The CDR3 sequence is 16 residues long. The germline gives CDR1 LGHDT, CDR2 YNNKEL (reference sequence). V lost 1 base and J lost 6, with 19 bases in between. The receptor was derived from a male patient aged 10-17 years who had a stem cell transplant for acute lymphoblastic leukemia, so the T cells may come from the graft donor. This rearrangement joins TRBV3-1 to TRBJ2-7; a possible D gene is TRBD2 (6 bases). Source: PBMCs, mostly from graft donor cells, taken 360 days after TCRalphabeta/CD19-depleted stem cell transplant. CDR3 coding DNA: TGTGCCAGCAGCCAAGGTTCACTAGCTCCCTTGAGCGAGCAGTACTTC. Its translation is CASSQGSLAPLSEQYF.